This TCR beta chain was obtained from a study of vaccination effects on CD4 cells after COVID-19. Turning to the study itself: Each participant received a vaccine that was either BNT162b2 or mRNA-1273, given as two doses.

About this clone: Its matching antigen is unknown.

TCRdb's table, derived via immunoSEQ multiplex PCR, lists solely in-frame clones and lacks some. The repertoire consists of about 37,000 clones, with over 60% occurring once and the leading ten covering approximately 33%. Study observations and caveats: New vaccine-induced clones made up most post-vaccine spike-reactive clones in convalescents.

Antigen-specific CD4+ T cells were expanded with viral peptide pools in the ViraFEST assay before sequencing. Following culture for 9 to 11 days, CD4+ T cells were isolated. Their SARS-CoV-2 infection, verified by PCR, occurred between March and December 2020. In culture with approximately 9.5 IU/ml IL-2 and around 10 ug/ml peptides, PBMC were grown at 1.5 million to 2 million per well. Germline CDR1 and CDR2: KGHSH and LQKENI. The length of the CDR3 is 14 residues. Germline trimming cut 11 bases from V and 11 bases from J; bases unmatched to any gene: 13. Source: CD4+ T cells from PBMCs cultured with a peptide pool, taken before COVID-19 vaccination. This chain uses TRBV18 with TRBJ2-1, with 12 bases matching TRBD2. This receptor was obtained from a human donor who had a prior SARS-CoV-2 infection. CDR3: CASSGLAGGSQQFF. CDR3 DNA sequence: TGTGCCTCTTCGGGGCTAGCGGGAGGGAGCCAGCAGTTCTTC. Supplemented by reference TRBV18 and TRBJ2-1, the full variable domain reads NAGVMQNPRHLVRRRGQEARLRCSPMKGHSHVYWYRQLPEEGLKFMVYLQKENIIDESGMPKERFSAEFPKEGPSILRIQQVVRGDSAAYFCASSGLAGGSQQFFGPGTRLTVL.